A single sample is the source of the 4 T cell receptor beta chains below, sequenced in a study of OX40 agonist ivuxolimab in advanced cancers. Only in-frame clones appear in the TCRdb table, and some are missing; sequencing was by immunoSEQ multiplex PCR. There are about 59,000 clones in the sample; under 90% occur only once, and 2% to 2.5% lies in the top ten. Material: CD4+ or CD8+ T cells sorted from blood, obtained in a trial of the OX40 agonist ivuxolimab. Receptors originate from an adult with an advanced solid tumor such as melanoma, head and neck, liver or kidney cancer.

This clone was observed a single time. The rearrangement joins TRBV21-1 to TRBJ2-1; the table's D call of TRBD2 was not tested on the DNA. TRBV21-1 is deemed a pseudogene. The CDR3 has 19 amino acids. CDR3 bases: TGTGCCAGCAGCAAAGTGAAAGCGGGAGGCCATAGCTCCTACAATGAGCAGTTCTTC. Encoded protein: CASSKVKAGGHSSYNEQFF.

The chain's CDR3 is CASSKPGQGAREQYF. The CDR3 DNA reads TGTGCCAGCAGTAAGCCGGGACAGGGGGCTCGAGAGCAGTACTTC. The J gene is TRBJ2-7, the V gene TRBV6-5, with 12 bases fitting TRBD1. The CDR3 totals 15 residues. CDR1 and CDR2 from the germline V gene are MNHEY and SVGAGI. V lost 5 bases to trimming and J lost 7 bases; unmatched junction nucleotides: 9.

The rearrangement joins TRBV7-3 to TRBJ2-2; 7 bases are a match to TRBD1. Trimming removed 5 bases from V and 1 base from J; junction bases left unmatched: 7. Germline-derived CDR1 and CDR2 are SGHTA and FQGTGA. The CDR3 spans 16 residues. CDR3 DNA sequence: TGTGCCAGCAGCCCCGGGACAGCTATGAACACCGGGGAGCTGTTTTTT. Translating gives CASSPGTAMNTGELFF.

The chain combines TRBV19 with TRBJ1-4; 9 bases map to TRBD1. Trimming at V came to 2 bases and at J to 6 bases, leaving 1 base not matched to a gene. Germline-derived CDR1 and CDR2 are LNHDA and SQIVND (reference sequence). The CDR3 is made up of 14 amino acids. The CDR3 sequence: CASSITGGDEKLFF. In nucleotides, the CDR3 is TGTGCCAGTAGTATAACAGGGGGCGATGAAAAACTGTTTTTT.